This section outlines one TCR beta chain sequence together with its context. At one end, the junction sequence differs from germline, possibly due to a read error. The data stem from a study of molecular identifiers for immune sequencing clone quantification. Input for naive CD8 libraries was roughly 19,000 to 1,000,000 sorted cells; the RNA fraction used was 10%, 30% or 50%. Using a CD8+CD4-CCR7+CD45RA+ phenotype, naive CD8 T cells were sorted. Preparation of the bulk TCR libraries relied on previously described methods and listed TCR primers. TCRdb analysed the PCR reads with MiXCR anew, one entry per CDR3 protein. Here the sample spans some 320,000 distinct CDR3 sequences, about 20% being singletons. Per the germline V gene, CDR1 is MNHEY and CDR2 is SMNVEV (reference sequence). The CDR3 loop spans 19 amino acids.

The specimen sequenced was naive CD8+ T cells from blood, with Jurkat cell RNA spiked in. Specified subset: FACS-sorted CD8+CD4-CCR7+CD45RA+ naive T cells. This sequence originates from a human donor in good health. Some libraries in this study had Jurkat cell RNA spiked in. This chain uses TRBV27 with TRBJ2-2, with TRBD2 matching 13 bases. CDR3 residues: CVSSVTSGGALIYTGELFF. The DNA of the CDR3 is TGTGTCAGCAGTGTAACTAGCGGGGGGGCTCTTATTTACACCGGGGAGCTGTTTTTT.